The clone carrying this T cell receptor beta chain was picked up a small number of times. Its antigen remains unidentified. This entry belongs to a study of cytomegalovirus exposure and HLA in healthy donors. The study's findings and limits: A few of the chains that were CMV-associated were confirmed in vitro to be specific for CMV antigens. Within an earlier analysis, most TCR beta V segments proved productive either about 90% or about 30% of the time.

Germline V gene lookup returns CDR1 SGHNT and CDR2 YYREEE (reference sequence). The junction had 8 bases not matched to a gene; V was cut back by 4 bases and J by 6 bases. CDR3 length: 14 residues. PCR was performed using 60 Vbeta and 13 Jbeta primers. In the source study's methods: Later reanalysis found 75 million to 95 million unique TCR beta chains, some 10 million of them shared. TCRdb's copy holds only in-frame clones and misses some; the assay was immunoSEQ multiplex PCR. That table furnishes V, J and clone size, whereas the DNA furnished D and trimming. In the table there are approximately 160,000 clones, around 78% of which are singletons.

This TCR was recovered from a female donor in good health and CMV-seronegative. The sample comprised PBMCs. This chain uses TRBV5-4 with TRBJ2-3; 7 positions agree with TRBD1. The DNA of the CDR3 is TGTGCCAGCAGCACCCCAACAGGGGCGGATACGCAGTATTTT. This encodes CASSTPTGADTQYF. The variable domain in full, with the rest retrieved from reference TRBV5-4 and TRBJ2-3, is ETGVTQSPTHLIKTRGQQVTLRCSSQSGHNTVSWYQQALGQGPQFIFQYYREEENGRGNFPPRFSGLQFPNYSSELNVNALELDDSALYLCASSTPTGADTQYFGPGTRLTVL.